This T cell receptor (beta chain) was retrieved from a study of blood T cell repertoires in COVID-19. Across the study: COVID-19 samples from acute and convalescent phases originated in the United States, Italy and Spain.

The table came from immunoSEQ multiplex PCR; TCRdb's copy has only in-frame clones and leaves some out. Of a few hundred thousand clones in the sample, around 81% were seen once. The sample comprised peripheral blood. The source of this sequence is a person aged 70 to 85 with COVID-19, enrolled during active disease.

The DNA for the CDR3 is TGTGCCAGCAGACTTTTAGCGGGAGGGGACGAGCAGTACTTC. Translated, it gives CASRLLAGGDEQYF. This chain uses TRBV6-5 with TRBJ2-7, with TRBD2 matching over 11 bases. This CDR3 is built from 14 residues. The trim removed 6 bases at V and 5 bases at J, leaving 6 bases unmatched. Germline values: CDR1 MNHEY, CDR2 SVGAGI.